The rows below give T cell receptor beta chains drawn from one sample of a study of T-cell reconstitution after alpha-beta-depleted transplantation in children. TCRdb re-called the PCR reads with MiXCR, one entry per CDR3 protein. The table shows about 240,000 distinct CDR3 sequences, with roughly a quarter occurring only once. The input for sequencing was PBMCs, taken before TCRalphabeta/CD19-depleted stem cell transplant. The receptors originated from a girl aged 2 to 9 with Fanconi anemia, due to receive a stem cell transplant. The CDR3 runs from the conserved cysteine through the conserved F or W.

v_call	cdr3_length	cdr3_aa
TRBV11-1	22	CASSLAPGTSGGRGLGTDTQYF
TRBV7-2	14	CASSLGTGPYAQYF
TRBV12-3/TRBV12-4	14	CASSFTGTSGEQYF
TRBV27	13	CASSLSAFYGYTF
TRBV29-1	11	CSVEGRIGYTF
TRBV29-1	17	CSVEEGLAGSSYNEQFF
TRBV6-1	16	CASSRTGPVQTGELFF
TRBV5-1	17	CASSLGLAGGSQDTQYF
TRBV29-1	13	CSVAVGSDYEQYF
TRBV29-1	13	CSVRLGGAYGYTF
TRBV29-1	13	CSGAGIGGETQYF
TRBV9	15	CASSRTLAFLETQYF
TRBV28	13	CASSSLVGEAQYF
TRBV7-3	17	CASSLLPTSGGANEQFF
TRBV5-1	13	CASSEGIAGPAFF
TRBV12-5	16	CASGLLWRGHTGELFF
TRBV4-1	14	CASSQDGRRDTQYF
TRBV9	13	CASSVGALGELFF
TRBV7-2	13	CASSLATGRELFF
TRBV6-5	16	CASSYSPSGRPDTQYF
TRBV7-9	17	CASSSWSGGYDTDTQYF
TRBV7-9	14	CASSLDGGIGELFF
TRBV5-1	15	CASSSLGQGRTEAFF
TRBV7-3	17	CASSSGGRGIPYNEQFF
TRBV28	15	CASSLLGQGSDEQYF
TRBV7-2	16	CASSLGLAGEPYEQYF
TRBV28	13	CASRETENQPQHF
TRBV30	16	CAWSVGAGGSGDTQYF
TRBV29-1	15	CSVVGRLRRGNEQFF
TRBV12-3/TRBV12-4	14	CASSFFGDSYEQYF
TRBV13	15	CASSLTGQPYYGYTF
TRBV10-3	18	CAISVRGSLVGYQETQYF
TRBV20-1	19	CSARDPVPKPGRRHYEQYF
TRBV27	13	CATSHFNTGELFF
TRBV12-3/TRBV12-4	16	CASSFNRDRGNYEQYF
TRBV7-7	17	CASSLGLEEAETDTQYF
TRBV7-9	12	CASSFPGGIQYF
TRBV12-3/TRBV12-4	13	CASRFQGAGELFF
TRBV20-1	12	CSARQYNSPLHF
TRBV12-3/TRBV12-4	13	CASSFSGYQPQHF
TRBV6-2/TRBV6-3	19	CASSPPGRTAGGRYNEQFF
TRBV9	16	CASSPNSGGTSGELFF
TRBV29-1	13	CSVAVAGTYEQYF
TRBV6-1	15	CASIDLAGVSYEQYF
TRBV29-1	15	CSVLPGTMSYNEQFF
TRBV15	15	CATSRVTGGTKTQYF
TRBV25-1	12	CASSEFADTQYF